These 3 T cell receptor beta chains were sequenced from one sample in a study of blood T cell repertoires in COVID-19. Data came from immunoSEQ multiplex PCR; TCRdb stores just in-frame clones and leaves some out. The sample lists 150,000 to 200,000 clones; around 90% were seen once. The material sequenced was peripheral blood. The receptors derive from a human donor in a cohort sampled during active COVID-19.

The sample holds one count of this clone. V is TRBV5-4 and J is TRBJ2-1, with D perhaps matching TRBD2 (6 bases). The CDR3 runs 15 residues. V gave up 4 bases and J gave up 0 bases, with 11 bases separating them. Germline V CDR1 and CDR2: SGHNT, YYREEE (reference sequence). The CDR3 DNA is TGTGCCAGCAGCGGCACTAGCAACTCCTACAATGAGCAGTTCTTC. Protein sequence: CASSGTSNSYNEQFF.

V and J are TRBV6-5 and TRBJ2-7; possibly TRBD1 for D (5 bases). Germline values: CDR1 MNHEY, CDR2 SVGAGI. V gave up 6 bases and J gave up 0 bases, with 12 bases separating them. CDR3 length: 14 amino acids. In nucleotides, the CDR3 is TGTGCCAGCAGAAGGGGCGACACCTCCTACGAGCAGTACTTC. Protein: CASRRGDTSYEQYF.

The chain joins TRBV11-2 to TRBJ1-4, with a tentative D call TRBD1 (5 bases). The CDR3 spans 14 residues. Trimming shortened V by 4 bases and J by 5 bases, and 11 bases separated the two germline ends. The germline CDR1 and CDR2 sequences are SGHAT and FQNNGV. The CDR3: CASSSVGVNEKLFF. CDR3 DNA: TGTGCCAGCAGCTCCGTAGGGGTAAATGAAAAACTGTTTTTT.